The rows below give T cell receptor beta chains drawn from one sample of a study of cytomegalovirus exposure and HLA in healthy donors. TCRdb's table, derived via immunoSEQ multiplex PCR, lists solely in-frame clones and lacks some. This table has 200,000 or so clones, 75% to 90% appearing once. The specimen was PBMCs. These receptors were obtained from a woman aged 50 to 60 in good health and CMV-seropositive. Both conserved end residues are part of each CDR3. D genes are given only for firm matches. Size values are once, few and many counts, or a class for expanded clones, and some rows have none.

cdr3_aa: CASTGTSRNEQFF
cdr3_nt: TGTGCCAGTACCGGGACTAGTCGTAATGAGCAGTTCTTC
clone_size: NA
j_call: TRBJ2-1
v_call: TRBV2
d_call: TRBD2

cdr3_aa: CASSSQASSNQPQHF
cdr3_nt: TGTGCCAGCAGCTCCCAGGCCTCCAGCAATCAGCCCCAGCATTTT
clone_size: NA
j_call: TRBJ1-5
v_call: TRBV7-8
d_call: NA

cdr3_aa: CASSAYSGRDNEQFF
cdr3_nt: TGTGCCAGCAGCGCCTATAGCGGGAGAGACAATGAGCAGTTCTTC
clone_size: few
j_call: TRBJ2-1
v_call: TRBV9
d_call: TRBD2

cdr3_aa: CASSLPGLEQFF
cdr3_nt: TGTGCCAGCAGCCTCCCGGGACTAGAGCAGTTCTTC
clone_size: NA
j_call: TRBJ2-1
v_call: TRBV7-2
d_call: TRBD2

cdr3_aa: CASTRTGTDGYTF
cdr3_nt: TGTGCCAGCACCCGGACAGGGACAGATGGCTACACCTTC
clone_size: NA
j_call: TRBJ1-2
v_call: TRBV2
d_call: TRBD1

cdr3_aa: CASSPRLTLGPQHF
cdr3_nt: TGTGCCAGCAGTCCTAGATTAACCTTGGGGCCCCAGCATTTT
clone_size: NA
j_call: TRBJ1-5
v_call: TRBV28
d_call: NA

cdr3_aa: CASSLRAGVNEQFF
cdr3_nt: TGTGCCAGCAGTTTAAGGGCGGGAGTGAATGAGCAGTTCTTC
clone_size: NA
j_call: TRBJ2-1
v_call: TRBV28
d_call: TRBD2

cdr3_aa: CASSNDRGNEQFF
cdr3_nt: TGTGCCAGCAGTAATGACAGGGGAAATGAGCAGTTCTTC
clone_size: NA
j_call: TRBJ2-1
v_call: TRBV6-4
d_call: TRBD1

cdr3_aa: CASSLQGGNQPQHF
cdr3_nt: TGTGCCAGCAGTTTACAGGGTGGCAATCAGCCCCAGCATTTT
clone_size: NA
j_call: TRBJ1-5
v_call: TRBV27
d_call: NA

cdr3_aa: CATSTRQGFLGANVLTF
cdr3_nt: TGTGCCACCAGCACCCGACAGGGGTTCTTGGGGGCCAACGTCCTGACTTTC
clone_size: NA
j_call: TRBJ2-6
v_call: TRBV15
d_call: TRBD1

cdr3_aa: CASSIGGTSGRRAYGNEQFF
cdr3_nt: TGTGCCAGTAGTATTGGCGGGACTAGCGGGAGACGGGCATATGGGAATGAGCAGTTCTTC
clone_size: NA
j_call: TRBJ2-1
v_call: TRBV19
d_call: TRBD2